The 9 T cell receptor beta chains below were found in one sample sequenced in a study of cytomegalovirus exposure and HLA in healthy donors. 60 Vbeta and 13 Jbeta primers were used in PCR. The data were produced by immunoSEQ multiplex PCR, yet TCRdb's version contains in-frame clones alone and is incomplete. The sample holds under 130,000 clones, 74% seen once. Input material: PBMCs. The receptors here all came from a man between 50 and 59 years old in good health and CMV-seropositive.

The CDR3 region has the DNA TGTGCCAGCAGTGGAAGGCTAGTTAACGAGCAGTACTTC. Its translation: CASSGRLVNEQYF. V usage is TRBV25-1 and J usage is TRBJ2-7, with D uncertain. The V end was cut by 4 bases, the J end by 5 bases, with 12 bases between. CDR1 is MGHDK, CDR2 SYGVNS, per germline. The CDR3 has 13 amino acids.

To note about this clone: This specimen includes other DNA sequences encoding the same CDR3. The chain employs TRBV7-6 and TRBJ1-1, with a weak D call TRBD1 (6 bases). Germline CDR1 SGHVS, CDR2 FNYEAQ. V was clipped by 6 bases and J by 0 bases, with 11 bases between them. The CDR3 is 14 residues long. Here the CDR3 reads CASSRTDLNTEAFF. The CDR3 region has the DNA TGTGCCAGCAGTAGGACAGACTTGAACACTGAAGCTTTCTTT.

The chain is built from TRBV5-1 and TRBJ1-1; a possible D gene is TRBD1 (5 bases). V was clipped by 0 bases and J by 3 bases, with 12 bases between them. The CDR3 totals 15 residues. Germline V gene lookup returns CDR1 SGHRS and CDR2 YFSETQ. The DNA of the CDR3 is TGCGCCAGCAGCTTGGCTGCGGGGGTCGACACTGAAGCTTTCTTT. Translated: CASSLAAGVDTEAFF.

The chain links TRBV9 to TRBJ2-2; D unresolved. The CDR3 consists of 15 residues. V was trimmed by 3 bases and J by 1 base, leaving 10 bases between them. Germline CDR1 reads SGDLS; CDR2 reads YYNGEE. The CDR3 DNA is TGTGCCAGCAGCGCGCCGGCAGGGAACACCGGGGAGCTGTTTTTT. Translation: CASSAPAGNTGELFF.

This clone was recorded once. The J gene is TRBJ2-7, the V gene TRBV28; TRBD2 is a possible D gene (6 bases). The CDR3 has 16 residues. Germline V gives CDR1 MDHEN, CDR2 SYDVKM. Trimming shortened V by 6 bases and J by 0 bases, and 18 bases separated the two germline ends. DNA of the CDR3: TGTGCCAGCAGCCCGGGGGAGCGGGTTCTCTCCTACGAGCAGTACTTC. Its protein is CASSPGERVLSYEQYF.

This chain links TRBV6-1 with TRBJ2-5, with 7 bases aligning to TRBD1. In germline, CDR1 is MNHNS, CDR2 SASEGT. The CDR3 is made up of 15 amino acids. Losses at the gene ends were 6 bases for V and 3 bases for J; bases not matched to a gene: 10. The CDR3 sequence is CASSLNRGLEETQYF. CDR3 coding DNA: TGTGCCAGCAGCTTAAACAGGGGCCTAGAAGAGACCCAGTACTTC.

J is TRBJ2-1 and V is TRBV6-5; tentatively, D is TRBD2 (7 bases). The CDR3 totals 15 residues. The V end lost 7 bases, the J end lost 5 bases, and 18 bases lay between the germline ends. CDR1 is MNHEY and CDR2 is SVGAGI in the germline V gene. As DNA, the CDR3 is TGTGCCAGCAAGGGTGGGGGGGCCGATAACAATGAGCAGTTCTTC. Its protein is CASKGGGADNNEQFF.

V and J are TRBV4-2 and TRBJ1-1; D possibly corresponds to TRBD1 (5 bases). V dropped 0 bases and J dropped 7 bases, with 15 bases sitting between them. The CDR3 extends over 15 amino acids. Germline assignment: CDR1 LGHNA and CDR2 YNFKEQ. The CDR3 spells CASSQDSGRFNEAFF. The CDR3 region has the DNA TGTGCCAGCAGCCAAGATTCAGGGCGTTTTAATGAAGCTTTCTTT.

J is TRBJ2-1 and V is TRBV2, with D tentatively TRBD2 (5 bases). The CDR3 is made up of 11 amino acids. Trimming took 6 bases from V and 12 from J, leaving 12 bases between them. In germline, CDR1 is SNHLY, CDR2 FYNNEI. The CDR3 region has the DNA TGTGCCAGCAGCTCCGGGATGCGGCAGTTCTTC. It encodes CASSSGMRQFF.